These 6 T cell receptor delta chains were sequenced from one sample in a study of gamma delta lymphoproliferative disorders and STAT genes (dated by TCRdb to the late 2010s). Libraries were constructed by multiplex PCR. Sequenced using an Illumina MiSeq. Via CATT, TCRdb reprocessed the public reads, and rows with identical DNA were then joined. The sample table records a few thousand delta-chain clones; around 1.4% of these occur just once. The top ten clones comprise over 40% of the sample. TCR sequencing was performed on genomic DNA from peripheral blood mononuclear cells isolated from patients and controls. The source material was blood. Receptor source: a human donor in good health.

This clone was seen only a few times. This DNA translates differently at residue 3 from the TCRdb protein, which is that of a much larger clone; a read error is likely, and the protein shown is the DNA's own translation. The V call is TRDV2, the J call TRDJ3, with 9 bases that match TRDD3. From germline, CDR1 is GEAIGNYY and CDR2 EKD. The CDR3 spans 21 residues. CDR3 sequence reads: CARDTLLGDSYSSWDTRQMFF. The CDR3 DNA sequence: TGTGCCCGTGACACGCTACTGGGGGACAGCTACTCATCCTGGGACACCCGACAGATGTTTTTC.

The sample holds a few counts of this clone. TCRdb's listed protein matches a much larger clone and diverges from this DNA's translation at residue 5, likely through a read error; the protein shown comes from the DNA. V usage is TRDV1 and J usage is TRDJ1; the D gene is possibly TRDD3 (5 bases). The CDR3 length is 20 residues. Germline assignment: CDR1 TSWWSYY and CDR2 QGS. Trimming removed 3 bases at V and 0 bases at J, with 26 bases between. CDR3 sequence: CALGDPPFPPRGMYTDKLIF. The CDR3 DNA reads TGTGCTCTTGGGGATCCTCCTTTTCCCCCGCGGGGAATGTACACCGATAAACTCATCTTT.

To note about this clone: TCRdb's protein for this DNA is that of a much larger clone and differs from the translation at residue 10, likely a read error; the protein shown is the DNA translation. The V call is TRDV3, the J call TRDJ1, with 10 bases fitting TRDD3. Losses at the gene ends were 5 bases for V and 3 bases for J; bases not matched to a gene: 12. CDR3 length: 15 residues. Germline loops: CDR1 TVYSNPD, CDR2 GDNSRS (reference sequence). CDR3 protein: CALVGTGGLPDKLIF. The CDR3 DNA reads TGTGCCCTCGTCGGTACTGGGGGATTGCCCGATAAACTCATCTTT.

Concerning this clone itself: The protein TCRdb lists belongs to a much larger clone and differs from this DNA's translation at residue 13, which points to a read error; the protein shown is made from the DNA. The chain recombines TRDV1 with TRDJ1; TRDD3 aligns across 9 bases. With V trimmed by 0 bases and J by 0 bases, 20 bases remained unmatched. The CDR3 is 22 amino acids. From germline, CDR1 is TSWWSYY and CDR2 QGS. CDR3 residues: CALGELTSPVWGMGSYTDKLIF. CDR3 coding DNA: TGTGCTCTTGGGGAACTAACTTCCCCGGTCTGGGGGATGGGGAGCTACACCGATAAACTCATCTTT.

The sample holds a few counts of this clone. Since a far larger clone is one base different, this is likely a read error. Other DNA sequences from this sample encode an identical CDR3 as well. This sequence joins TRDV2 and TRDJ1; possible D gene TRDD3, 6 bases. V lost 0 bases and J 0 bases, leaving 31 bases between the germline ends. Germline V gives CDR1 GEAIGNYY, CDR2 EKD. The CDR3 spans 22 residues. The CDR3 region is CACDTVRFGPEGETLYTDKLIF. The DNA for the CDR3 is TGTGCCTGTGACACCGTACGATTCGGTCCGGAGGGGGAGACCTTGTACACCGATAAACTCATCTTT.

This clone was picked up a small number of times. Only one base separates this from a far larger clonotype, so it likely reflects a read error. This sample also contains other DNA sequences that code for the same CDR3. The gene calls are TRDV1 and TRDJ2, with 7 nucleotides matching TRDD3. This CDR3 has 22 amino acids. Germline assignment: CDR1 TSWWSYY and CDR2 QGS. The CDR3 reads CALGELFAYLGIIVPLTAQLFF. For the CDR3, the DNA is TGTGCTCTTGGAGAACTATTCGCCTACCTGGGGATAATTGTGCCTTTGACAGCACAACTCTTCTTT.